One T cell receptor beta chain is described in this entry. No cognate antigen has been identified for it. No per-base quality is available; no much larger clone lies one base away. The data are from a study of STAT5B mutations in CD4+ large granular lymphocyte leukemia (dated by TCRdb to between 2022 and 2023). Some background on the complete study: Among healthy controls, the CDR3 'QG' motif was associated with a particular HLA allele. TCRbeta repertoires of CD4+ T-cell large granular lymphocyte leukemia patients were compared with those of healthy blood donors. Flow cytometry on FACSCanto II or FACSVerse showed that the purified fractions were more than 95% pure among lymphocytes. Broader findings and caveats from the paper: Main leukemic clonotypes were private to each patient, although roughly 25% of the main leukemic clonotypes were found at low frequency in the non-leukemic repertoires of other patients. TRBV06-family usage was enriched among the top patient clones (8/27) compared with healthy controls (2/35). The data were not HLA-matched, and the relatively small sample size could explain the higher clonality seen in CD4+ compared with CD8+ T-LGLL. Greater clonality appeared to be present in CD4-sorted patient repertoires than in healthy CD4+ repertoires, and the difference was retained after the putative leukemic clones were removed.

From cysteine to phenylalanine, the CDR3 is 15 amino acids long. The only DNA kept is the CDR3, 45 bases in frame from the first base. V is cut back by 4 bases and J by 5 bases, with 4 bases in the junction unmatched. CDR1 is given as MNHEY and CDR2 as SVGAGI, both from the germline V gene. TCRbeta rearrangements were sequenced from genomic DNA using the immunoSEQ assay at survey resolution. Per the original workflow: In the TCR sequencing data, the smallest productive clonotype frequency that could be detected was 2.59 x 10-5. Only productive TCRbeta rearrangements, meaning sequences that were complete and in-frame, were kept for the analyses. Simpson clonality, calculated in the immunoSEQ Analyzer version 3.0, was used as the measure of sample clonality. Clones were categorized by frequency as very rare, small, medium, large (1-20%) or hyperexpanded (>20%). Generation probabilities were estimated with OLGA 1.2.3, V-gene circos plots were generated with VDJtools, specificities were searched for in VDJdb, and CDR3 motifs were identified with GLIPH. Imported from immuneACCESS, the table was reduced by TCRdb to in-frame sequences with V and J called. These copies leave out some clones; in studies compared against another copy, an unresolved V gene accounts for under half, and the cause of the remainder is not known. That table gives V, J and clone size, and the DNA gave D and trimming. The sample profile shows around 47,000 clones; more than 65% of them were found once. The top ten clones comprise 0.35% of the sample.

The healthy control group was made up of around 34 blood donors, and the Finnish Red Cross blood service supplied their buffy coats. All TCR-sequenced material derived from peripheral blood: patient blood samples and healthy donor buffy coats. Peripheral blood mononuclear cells were isolated by Ficoll-Hypaque gradient centrifugation. For the healthy controls, CD4+ cells were obtained from buffy coats by magnetic purification. Genomic DNA was extracted with the Gentra Puregene Cell and Tissue kit and quantified on a Qubit 2.0 fluorometer. Sequenced input: CD4+ T cells from blood buffy coats. The sequence links TRBV6-5 to TRBJ1-4; the central 10 bases match TRBD1. This TCR was sampled from a human donor in good health. The DNA sequence is as follows: TGTGCCAGCAGTTCTTGGGACAGGGGAAATGAAAAACTGTTTTTT. This encodes CASSSWDRGNEKLFF.